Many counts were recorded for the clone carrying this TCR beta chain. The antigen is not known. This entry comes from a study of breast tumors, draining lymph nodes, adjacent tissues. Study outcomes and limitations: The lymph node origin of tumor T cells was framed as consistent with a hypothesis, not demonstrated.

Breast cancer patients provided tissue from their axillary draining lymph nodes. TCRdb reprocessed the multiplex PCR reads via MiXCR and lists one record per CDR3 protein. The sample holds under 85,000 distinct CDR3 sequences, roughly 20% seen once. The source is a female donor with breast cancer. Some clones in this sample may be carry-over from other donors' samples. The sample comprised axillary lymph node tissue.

The CDR3 region has the DNA TGTGCCAGCAGCTTAGTCCAGGGACAGGGGGGCACAGATACGCAGTATTTT. This gives the protein CASSLVQGQGGTDTQYF. The chain recombines TRBV7-8 with TRBJ2-3; 11 nucleotides align to TRBD1. This CDR3 contains 17 residues. Germline loops: CDR1 SGHVS, CDR2 FQNEAQ. V was clipped by 1 base and J by 1 base; unmatched bases: 4.